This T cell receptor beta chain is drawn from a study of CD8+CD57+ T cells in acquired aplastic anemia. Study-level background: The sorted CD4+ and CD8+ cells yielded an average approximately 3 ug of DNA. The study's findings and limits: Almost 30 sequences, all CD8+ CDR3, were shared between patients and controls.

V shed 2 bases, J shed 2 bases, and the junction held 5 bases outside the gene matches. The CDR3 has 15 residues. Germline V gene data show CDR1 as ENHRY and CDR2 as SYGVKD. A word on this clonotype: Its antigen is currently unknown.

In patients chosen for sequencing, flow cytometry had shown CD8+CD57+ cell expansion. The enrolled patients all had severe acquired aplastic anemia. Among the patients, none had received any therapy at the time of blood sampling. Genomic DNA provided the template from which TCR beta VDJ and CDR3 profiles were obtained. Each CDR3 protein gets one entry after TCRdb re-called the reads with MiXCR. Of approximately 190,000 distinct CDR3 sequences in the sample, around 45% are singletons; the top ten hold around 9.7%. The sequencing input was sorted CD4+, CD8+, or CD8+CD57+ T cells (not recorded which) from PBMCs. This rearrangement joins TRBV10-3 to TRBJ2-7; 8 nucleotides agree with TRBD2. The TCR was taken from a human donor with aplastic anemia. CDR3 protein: CAISEPSAGAYEQYF. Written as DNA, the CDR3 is TGTGCCATCAGTGAGCCGTCAGCGGGGGCCTACGAGCAGTACTTC.